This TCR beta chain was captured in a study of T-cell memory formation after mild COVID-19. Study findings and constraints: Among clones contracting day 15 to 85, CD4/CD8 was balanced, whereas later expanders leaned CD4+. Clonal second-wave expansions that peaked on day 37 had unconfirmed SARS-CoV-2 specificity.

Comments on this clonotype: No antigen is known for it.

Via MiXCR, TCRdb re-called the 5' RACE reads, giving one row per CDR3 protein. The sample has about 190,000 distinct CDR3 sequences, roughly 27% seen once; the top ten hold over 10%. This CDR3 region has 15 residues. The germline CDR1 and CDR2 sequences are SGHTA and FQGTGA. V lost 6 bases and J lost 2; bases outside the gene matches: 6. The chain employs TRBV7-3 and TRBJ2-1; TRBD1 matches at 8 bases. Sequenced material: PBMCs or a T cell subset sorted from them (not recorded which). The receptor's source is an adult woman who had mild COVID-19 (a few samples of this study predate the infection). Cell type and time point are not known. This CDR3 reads CASRLTGDPYNEQFF. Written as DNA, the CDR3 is TGTGCCAGCAGACTGACAGGGGACCCCTACAATGAGCAGTTCTTC.